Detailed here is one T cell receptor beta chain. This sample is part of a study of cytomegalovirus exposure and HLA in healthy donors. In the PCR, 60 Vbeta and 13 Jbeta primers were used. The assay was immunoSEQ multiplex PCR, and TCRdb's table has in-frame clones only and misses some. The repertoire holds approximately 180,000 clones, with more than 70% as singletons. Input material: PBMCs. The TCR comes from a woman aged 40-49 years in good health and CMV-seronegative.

The CDR3 nucleotides read TGTGCCAGCAGTGACAACCGTCCTAGAGGATACGAGCAGTACGTC. It translates to CASSDNRPRGYEQYV. The chain combines TRBV6-4 with TRBJ2-7; D gene unclear. This CDR3 contains 15 residues. Deletions cut 2 bases from V and 4 bases from J, with 15 bases between. Looked up from germline, CDR1 is MRHNA and CDR2 is SNTAGT.